The clone carrying this TCR beta chain has a count of ten or more. Its specificity is not known. The entry originates in a study of T-cell reconstitution after alpha-beta-depleted transplantation in children. A library of TCRbeta sequences, prepared with unique molecular identifiers, was generated. TCRdb recomputed calls from the PCR reads with MiXCR, one row per CDR3 protein. The data hold around 450,000 distinct CDR3 sequences, with about 11% observed a single time. Notes on the study in general: Certain patients had high TCRbeta diversity at day 60, and it came from recipient T cells and thymic progenitors that survived. Reportedly, only several hundred clones from non-depleted graft cells drove alpha-beta T-cell counts at about two months. One year after transplant, T-cell counts and diversity came mostly from newly produced T cells.

This TCR derives from a child under 10 years old with inherited bone marrow failure, due to receive a stem cell transplant. Specimen: PBMCs, collected before TCRalphabeta/CD19-depleted stem cell transplant.

The CDR3 bases are TGCAGCGTCCTCCCGGGACAGGAAAATGCCTACGAGCAGTACTTC. Its protein product is CSVLPGQENAYEQYF. The V gene is TRBV29-1, the J gene TRBJ2-7, with TRBD1 matching over 8 bases. Losses at the gene ends were 6 bases for V and 2 bases for J; bases not matched to a gene: 12. There are 15 residues in the CDR3. The germline V gene encodes CDR1 SQVTM and CDR2 ANQGSEA.